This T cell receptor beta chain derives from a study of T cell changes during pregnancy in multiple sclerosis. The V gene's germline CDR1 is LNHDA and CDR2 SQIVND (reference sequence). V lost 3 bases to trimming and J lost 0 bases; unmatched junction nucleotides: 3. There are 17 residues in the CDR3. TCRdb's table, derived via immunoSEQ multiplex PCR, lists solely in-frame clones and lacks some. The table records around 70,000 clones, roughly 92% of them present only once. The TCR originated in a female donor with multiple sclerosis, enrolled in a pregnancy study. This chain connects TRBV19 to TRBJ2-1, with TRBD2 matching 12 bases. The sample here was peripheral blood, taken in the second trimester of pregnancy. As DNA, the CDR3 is TGTGCCAGTAGTATTCAGACTAGCGGGAGCTCCTACAATGAGCAGTTCTTC. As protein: CASSIQTSGSSYNEQFF.